A single sample is the source of the 4 T cell receptor beta chains below, sequenced in a study of blood T cell repertoires in COVID-19. Clones were sequenced by immunoSEQ multiplex PCR, and TCRdb holds only the in-frame ones, with some missing. The sample contains 300,000 to 400,000 clones, roughly 86% of which appear only once. The sample taken for sequencing was peripheral blood. These receptors all stem from a woman between 45 and 60 years old who had recovered from COVID-19.

V and J are TRBV7-9 and TRBJ2-7, with 8 bases matching TRBD1. V was clipped by 4 bases and J by 5 bases; unmatched bases: 10. The CDR3 is 15 amino acids. The germline V gene encodes CDR1 SEHNR and CDR2 FQNEAQ (reference sequence). CDR3 in DNA: TGTGCCAGCAGCTACCAAGGACAGGGTCGACACGAGCAGTACTTC. This codes for CASSYQGQGRHEQYF.

This chain connects TRBV5-1 to TRBJ2-6; a weak D match, TRBD1 (6 bases). Trimming shortened V by 8 bases and J by 6 bases, and 12 bases separated the two germline ends. This CDR3 spans 13 amino acids. Germline V gene lookup returns CDR1 SGHRS and CDR2 YFSETQ. The CDR3 spells CASTGSEANVLTF. As DNA, the CDR3 is TGCGCCAGTACAGGGTCGGAGGCCAACGTCCTGACTTTC.

The chain combines TRBV28 with TRBJ1-5; TRBD1 matches at 10 bases. The CDR3 loop spans 15 amino acids. Germline loops: CDR1 MDHEN, CDR2 SYDVKM. V dropped 3 bases and J dropped 5; count of bases not matched to a gene: 4. CDR3 nucleotides: TGTGCCAGCAGTTTGGGACAGGGGAATGATCAGCCCCAGCATTTT. Encoded protein: CASSLGQGNDQPQHF.

This clone was recorded a few times. The V call is TRBV9, the J call TRBJ2-7; D gene uncertain. Germline V CDR1 and CDR2: SGDLS, YYNGEE. V lost 0 bases and J lost 3, with 13 bases in between. This CDR3 spans 15 amino acids. Here the CDR3 reads CASSVGEQIYYEQYF. Written as DNA, the CDR3 is TGTGCCAGCAGCGTAGGAGAACAGATTTACTACGAGCAGTACTTC.